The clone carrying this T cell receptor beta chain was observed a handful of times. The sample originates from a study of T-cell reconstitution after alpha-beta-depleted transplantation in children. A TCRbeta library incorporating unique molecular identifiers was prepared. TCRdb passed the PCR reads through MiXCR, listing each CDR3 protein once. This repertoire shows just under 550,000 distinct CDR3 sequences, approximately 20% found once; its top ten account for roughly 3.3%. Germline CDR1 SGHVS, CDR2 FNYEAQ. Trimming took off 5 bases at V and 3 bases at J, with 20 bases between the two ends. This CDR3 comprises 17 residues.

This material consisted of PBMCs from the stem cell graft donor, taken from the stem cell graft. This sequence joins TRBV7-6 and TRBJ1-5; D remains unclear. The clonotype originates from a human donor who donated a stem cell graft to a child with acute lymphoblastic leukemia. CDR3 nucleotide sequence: TGTGCCAGCAGCCCTCACCCGTCGACTGAAGTCAATCAGCCCCAGCATTTT. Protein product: CASSPHPSTEVNQPQHF.